This is a list of T cell receptor beta chains from one sample in a study of early T cells in non-severe SARS-CoV-2 infection. TCRdb re-analysed the 5' RACE reads in MiXCR, keeping a single row per CDR3 protein. The table has roughly 75,000 distinct CDR3 sequences, 10% to 15% seen once. Sample: whole blood. These receptor sequences come from an adult who was a healthcare worker with PCR-confirmed SARS-CoV-2 infection or an uninfected control (not recorded which). CDR3s include the opening cysteine and the closing phenylalanine or tryptophan. Size values are once, few and many counts, or a class for expanded clones, and some rows have none.

clone size,V gene,CDR3 protein
few,TRBV12-3/TRBV12-4,CASSDRYNEQFF
-,TRBV30,CAWSVLSVSLWTQYF
few,TRBV20-1,CSALDRVGNEKLFF
few,TRBV6-2/TRBV6-3,CASTYYRGRSYEQYF
few,TRBV20-1,CSARPLVGSYSNQPQHF
-,TRBV7-2,CASSSRPTSGRSTDTQYF
many,TRBV3-1,CASSPLRETQYF
few,TRBV29-1,CSVPYGATDTQYF
-,TRBV12-3/TRBV12-4,CASSPAGSGAFF
few,TRBV7-3,CASSLSGGRRTGELFF
many,TRBV6-5,CASRAPSSYEQYF
once,TRBV30,CAKGDLNTEAFF
few,TRBV28,CASSLGLADFF
-,TRBV30,CAWSRELYNEQFF
few,TRBV19,CASTTGYSNQPQHF
-,TRBV5-1,CASSATGVTEAFF
-,TRBV18,CASSPAGTGDTEAFF
once,TRBV30,CAWSASLKGQGDEQYF
-,TRBV12-3/TRBV12-4,CASSTDPRGGGYTF
-,TRBV6-5,CASSYSRGGRTDTQYF
many,TRBV9,CASNPSPGETQYF
many,TRBV5-1,CASREGRGQPNNEQFF
few,TRBV6-5,CATLSIGLAGQETQYF
few,TRBV5-1,CASSLSEPGELFF
few,TRBV29-1,CSVEEGYSYNEQFF
many,TRBV2,CASTVPGGRYGYTF
many,TRBV5-6,CASRRRDRGFSDTQYF
few,TRBV6-6,CASSYDGQGDPEAFF
many,TRBV5-1,CASSLRQSLLDNYGYTF
many,TRBV20-1,CSAKKHPPYNEQFF
-,TRBV13,CASSLEKGAGGQETQYF
-,TRBV7-6,CASSLVSEMADTQYF
-,TRBV19,CASSTGTSGYNEQFF
few,TRBV5-1,CASSLEGNNNEKLFF
few,TRBV28,CASGLSYEQYF
-,TRBV4-1,CASSQDPAGARVEQFF
few,TRBV5-1,CASSSRGSSNNSPLHF
few,TRBV7-8,CASSLVGDGFYNEQFF
-,TRBV27,CASSSMGERGKNTEAFF
-,TRBV28,CASSVTETYGYTF
-,TRBV5-1,CASSRSGPPDEQFF
many,TRBV24-1,CATSDLATRGDTGELFF
few,TRBV28,CASSFIRYEQYF
few,TRBV11-2,CASSPPGTGNNGYTF
many,TRBV29-1,CSATGRGPTDTQYF
many,TRBV20-1,CSAAGTGANVLTF
-,TRBV5-5,CASSFSPSGQETQYF
-,TRBV20-1,CSASIAPDTQYF
-,TRBV6-1,CASSEDSGSPTDTQYF
few,TRBV29-1,CSVVPGYTEAFF
many,TRBV7-8,CASSVQGPYEQYF
-,TRBV7-6,CASSLSTSGADEQFF
many,TRBV7-9,CASSLAGSGNTIYF
-,TRBV13,CASSLVVDTQYF
many,TRBV30,CAWSVGFDEQFF
-,TRBV24-1,CATSGPEREPQNEQFF
-,TRBV7-2,CASSWDRRGYSPLHF